The 32 T cell receptor beta chains listed next were all sequenced from one sample in a study of T cell repertoires in cytomegalovirus infection. TCRdb passed the reads through MiXCR, listing each CDR3 protein once. The table has about half a million distinct CDR3 sequences, more than 40% seen once. Their cognate antigens are unknown. The sequencing here drew on cultured PBMCs, taken from culture after CMV antigen stimulation. The source is a human donor in good health (CMV status not recorded). Some clones in this sample may be carry-over from other donors' samples.

The rearrangement joins TRBV2 to TRBJ2-5, with TRBD2 identical over 7 bases. V lost 4 bases and J lost 1; bases outside the gene matches: 3. This CDR3 is 14 amino acids long. CDR1 is SNHLY, CDR2 FYNNEI, per germline. The CDR3 sequence is CASSGTSVQETQYF. The CDR3 DNA is TGTGCCAGCAGTGGCACTAGCGTCCAAGAGACCCAGTACTTC.

The chain joins TRBV5-1 to TRBJ2-5; weak D call: TRBD1 (6 bases). V was clipped by 5 bases and J by 3 bases, with 23 bases between them. CDR1 is SGHRS and CDR2 is YFSETQ in the germline V gene. CDR3 length: 17 amino acids. CDR3 sequence reads: CASRIGPRTEREETQYF. Here the CDR3 DNA reads TGCGCCAGCAGAATTGGGCCTCGGACAGAGCGTGAAGAGACCCAGTACTTC.

J is TRBJ2-5 and V is TRBV4-1, with TRBD1 matching 8 bases. Germline V CDR1 and CDR2: MGHRA, YSYEKL. The length of the CDR3 is 12 residues. V lost 6 bases to trimming and J lost 8 bases; unmatched junction nucleotides: 5. The DNA of the CDR3 is TGCGCCAGCAGACAGGGGGAAGGAACCCAGTACTTC. It specifies CASRQGEGTQYF.

This clonotype was seen more than once but under ten times. V is TRBV7-2 and J is TRBJ2-7, with 10 bases identical to TRBD2. CDR3 length: 15 residues. CDR1 is SGHTA and CDR2 is FQGNSA in the germline V gene. J gave up 9 bases and V 5 bases, and 13 bases lay outside the gene matches. The CDR3: CASSPAGGSGGGQYF. The CDR3 DNA follows: TGTGCCAGCAGCCCTGCCGGCGGGAGCGGGGGGGGGCAGTACTTC.

This clonotype was detected once. The chain joins TRBV6-6 to TRBJ1-2; D perhaps matches TRBD1 (5 bases). Germline-derived CDR1 and CDR2 are MNHNY and SVGAGI (reference sequence). The CDR3 loop spans 14 amino acids. V gave up 0 bases and J gave up 8 bases, with 13 bases separating them. The DNA of the CDR3 is TGTGCCAGCAGTTACTCGAGAGGGGTCGGGGGCTACACCTTC. It encodes CASSYSRGVGGYTF.

The chain carries TRBV20-1 and TRBJ1-1, with D possibly being TRBD1 (5 bases). The length of the CDR3 is 13 residues. Looked up from germline, CDR1 is DFQATT and CDR2 is SNEGSKA (reference sequence). The V gene lost 3 bases and the J gene lost 0 bases, with 8 bases spanning the gap. CDR3 protein: CSASGTLNTEAFF. CDR3 coding DNA: TGCAGTGCTAGCGGGACTTTGAACACTGAAGCTTTCTTT.

This clonotype was observed a single time. The rearrangement joins TRBV6-1 to TRBJ1-2; D may be TRBD1 (5 bases). The CDR3 is 12 residues long. Germline CDR1 and CDR2: MNHNS and SASEGT. V lost 6 bases and J 3 bases, leaving 8 bases between the germline ends. CDR3 sequence: CASRRGYYGYTF. Written as DNA, the CDR3 is TGTGCCAGCAGGAGGGGATACTATGGCTACACCTTC.

The chain carries TRBV6-2 or TRBV6-3 and TRBJ2-3; 8 nucleotides agree with TRBD2. This CDR3 region has 15 residues. The germline CDR1 and CDR2 sequences are MNHEY and SVGEGT. Trimming cost V 6 bases and J 1 base; bases outside gene matches: 6. The CDR3 DNA is TGTGCCAGCAGAACCACTAGCGGAGGCACAGATACGCAGTATTTT. Translating it yields CASRTTSGGTDTQYF.

The chain has TRBV20-1 and TRBJ2-3; 11 bases match TRBD2. There are 15 residues in the CDR3. The germline V gene has CDR1 DFQATT and CDR2 SNEGSKA (reference sequence). The trim removed 6 bases at V and 4 bases at J, leaving 9 bases unmatched. The CDR3 reads CSARPLAGGSDTQYF. In DNA form, the CDR3 reads TGCAGTGCCCGGCCTCTAGCGGGGGGCTCAGATACGCAGTATTTT.

The chain is built from TRBV10-3 and TRBJ2-7, with a possible D match to TRBD1 (6 bases). The V gene lost 0 bases and the J gene lost 4 bases, with 22 bases spanning the gap. The CDR3 runs to 18 residues. Looked up from germline, CDR1 is ENHRY and CDR2 is SYGVKD. The CDR3 coding sequence is TGTGCCATCAGTGAGTCGGAGAGGGGGAGACAGGCCAAATACGAGCAGTACTTC. The encoded protein is CAISESERGRQAKYEQYF.

This clonotype was detected ten times or more. The rearrangement joins TRBV11-2 to TRBJ2-1, with 10 bases matching TRBD2. The germline V gene encodes CDR1 SGHAT and CDR2 FQNNGV. J gave up 4 bases and V 5 bases, and 11 bases lay outside the gene matches. The CDR3 is 17 residues long. The CDR3 protein is CASSASRTSGRYNEQFF. In DNA, the CDR3 is TGTGCCAGCAGCGCCTCCAGGACTAGCGGACGATACAATGAGCAGTTCTTC. Full variable domain (outside the CDR3, taken from reference TRBV11-2 and TRBJ2-1): EAGVAQSPRYKIIEKRQSVAFWCNPISGHATLYWYQQILGQGPKLLIQFQNNGVVDDSQLPKDRFSAERLKGVDSTLKIQPAKLEDSAVYLCASSASRTSGRYNEQFFGPGTRLTVL.

Notes on this clonotype: Given a much more abundant clone one base away, this may be a read error. This chain links TRBV7-2 with TRBJ2-2; D remains unclear. There are 15 residues in the CDR3. Germline lookup yields CDR1 SGHTA and CDR2 FQGNSA. Written as DNA, the CDR3 is TGTGTCAGCAGCCAATATACCACACCAGCCGGGGAGCTGTTTTTT. The encoded protein is CVSSQYTTPAGELFF.

The chain links TRBV6-2 or TRBV6-3 to TRBJ2-7; the match to TRBD1 covers 11 bases. The CDR3 has 14 amino acids. The V and J ends lost 7 bases and 4 bases, in that order; junction bases with no gene match: 6. Germline CDR1 is MNHEY and CDR2 is SVGEGT. Here the CDR3 reads CASNGQGADYEQYF. CDR3 nucleotides: TGTGCCAGCAACGGACAGGGGGCAGATTACGAGCAGTACTTC.

This clonotype appeared a few times. The chain links TRBV6-1 to TRBJ2-1; 13 bases align to TRBD2. Germline V gives CDR1 MNHNS, CDR2 SASEGT. The CDR3 is made up of 17 amino acids. Trimming removed 6 bases from V and 5 bases from J; junction bases left unmatched: 10. This chain's CDR3 is CASRHGRLAGGHNEQFF. DNA of the CDR3: TGTGCCAGCAGACACGGTCGACTAGCGGGAGGCCACAATGAGCAGTTCTTC.

This clonotype was counted between two and nine times. The chain recombines TRBV7-8 with TRBJ2-3; D remains ambiguous. Trimming cost V 10 bases and J 4 bases, with 9 bases left between them. The CDR3 is 11 amino acids. Looked up from germline, CDR1 is SGHVS and CDR2 is FQNEAQ. The CDR3 reads CAIIGADTQYF. CDR3 DNA sequence: TGTGCCATAATTGGCGCAGATACGCAGTATTTT.

This rearrangement joins TRBV7-8 to TRBJ1-1, with D possibly being TRBD1 (5 bases). Germline assignment: CDR1 SGHVS and CDR2 FQNEAQ. The germline V and J ends were trimmed by 6 bases and 0 bases, with 17 bases remaining between them. The CDR3 covers 16 residues. The CDR3: CASSLRGDLMNTEAFF. The CDR3 region has the DNA TGTGCCAGCAGTCTCCGGGGGGACCTAATGAACACTGAAGCTTTCTTT.

This clonotype occurred a few times. The gene calls are TRBV4-1 and TRBJ2-4, with 11 bases identical to TRBD2. CDR1 and CDR2 (germline): MGHRA, YSYEKL. The CDR3 loop spans 17 amino acids. The V and J ends lost 4 bases and 0 bases, in that order; junction bases with no gene match: 5. Here the CDR3 reads CASSRQLAGVAKNIQYF. In DNA form, the CDR3 reads TGCGCCAGCAGCCGACAACTAGCGGGGGTAGCCAAAAACATTCAGTACTTC.

This clonotype was seen only a few times. The J gene is TRBJ2-7, the V gene TRBV6-1, with D perhaps TRBD2 (6 bases). The CDR3 is 15 amino acids. Looked up from germline, CDR1 is MNHNS and CDR2 is SASEGT. V was cut by 0 bases and J by 3 bases, with 12 bases left in between. The CDR3 bases are TGTGCCAGCAGTGAAGCGAAAGGGACTTTCTACGAGCAGTACTTC. Translation gives CASSEAKGTFYEQYF.

The chain joins TRBV7-2 to TRBJ2-3, with 8 bases lining up with TRBD2. There are 14 residues in the CDR3. Germline V gene lookup returns CDR1 SGHTA and CDR2 FQGNSA. After removal of 6 bases from V and 7 bases from J, the junction contained 9 bases not matched to a gene. The CDR3 region is CASRTGGAGNTQYF. The CDR3 DNA reads as TGTGCCAGCAGAACCGGGGGGGCCGGGAATACGCAGTATTTT.

This clonotype was observed a few times. V and J are TRBV11-2 and TRBJ2-3; no definite D call. The CDR3 totals 13 residues. Germline CDR1 and CDR2: SGHAT and FQNNGV. Trimming pared 3 bases from V and 4 bases from J, leaving 8 bases between. In nucleotides, the CDR3 is TGTGCCAGCAGCTTTGAGGTCGCAGATACGCAGTATTTT. Translation: CASSFEVADTQYF.

The J gene is TRBJ2-2, the V gene TRBV4-1; D remains ambiguous. CDR3 length: 17 amino acids. Trimming took off 1 base at V and 1 base at J, with 13 bases between the two ends. Germline CDR1 MGHRA, CDR2 YSYEKL. The CDR3 DNA follows: TGCGCCAGCAGCCAAGGGACCGGACCCCAGAACACCGGGGAGCTGTTTTTT. It specifies CASSQGTGPQNTGELFF.

In its sample, this clonotype was seen a few times. The V call is TRBV7-9, the J call TRBJ1-1; D is uncertain. V gave up 3 bases and J gave up 8 bases, with 16 bases separating them. Germline CDR1 is SEHNR and CDR2 is FQNEAQ (reference sequence). This CDR3 comprises 14 residues. CDR3 region: CASSFAGSPSEAFF. CDR3 bases: TGTGCCAGCAGCTTCGCTGGGTCCCCTTCGGAAGCTTTCTTT.

This clonotype was observed a few times. This chain links TRBV7-9 with TRBJ2-5; possible D gene TRBD1, 5 bases. The CDR3 loop spans 12 amino acids. Germline lookup yields CDR1 SEHNR and CDR2 FQNEAQ (reference sequence). V lost 6 bases, J lost 5 bases, and 10 bases lay in between. CDR3 coding DNA: TGTGCCAGCAGTCAATCAGGGGAGACCCAGTACTTC. Protein: CASSQSGETQYF.

CDR3 sequence (DNA): TGCAGCGCGGAGAGGGGGACACAATACAATGAGCAGTTCTTC. Translated: CSAERGTQYNEQFF. The rearrangement joins TRBV29-1 to TRBJ2-1, with a possible D match to TRBD1 (6 bases). The ends were cut back, 7 bases at V and 4 bases at J, with 17 bases in the middle. Germline V CDR1 and CDR2: SQVTM, ANQGSEA. This CDR3 spans 14 amino acids.

The rearrangement uses TRBV7-8 and TRBJ2-7, with TRBD1 identical over 7 bases. V lost 11 bases to trimming and J lost 0 bases; unmatched junction nucleotides: 10. This CDR3 is 14 amino acids long. The germline gives CDR1 SGHVS, CDR2 FQNEAQ. CDR3 sequence reads: CASIPGQFSYEQYF. In DNA, the CDR3 is TGTGCCTCGATACCGGGACAGTTCTCCTACGAGCAGTACTTC.

This clonotype was seen a few times. The chain links TRBV4-2 to TRBJ2-7, with a possible D match to TRBD2 (5 bases). Germline V gene lookup returns CDR1 LGHNA and CDR2 YNFKEQ. The CDR3 sequence is 13 residues long. Between the trimmed V and J ends, which lost 3 bases and 6 bases, there was a span of 12 bases. As DNA, the CDR3 is TGTGCCAGCAGCCAGGACTTAGGAGGCGAGCAGTACTTC. Translated: CASSQDLGGEQYF.

This clonotype was observed at least ten times. This CDR3 is CASSPTSVGAFYNSPLHF. In DNA form, the CDR3 reads TGTGCCAGCAGCCCAACAAGTGTAGGGGCGTTTTATAATTCACCCCTCCACTTT. The chain couples TRBV7-8 to TRBJ1-6; D is possibly TRBD1 (5 bases). Trimming cost V 5 bases and J 4 bases, with 21 bases left between them. The CDR3 spans 18 residues. The germline gives CDR1 SGHVS, CDR2 FQNEAQ.

V gene TRBV27 combines with J gene TRBJ1-1; D might be TRBD1 (5 bases). Germline lookup yields CDR1 MNHEY and CDR2 SMNVEV (reference sequence). The V end was cut by 6 bases, the J end by 7 bases, with 15 bases between. The CDR3 spans 13 residues. The CDR3 is CASRSGKSLEAFF. The CDR3 DNA is TGTGCCAGCAGATCAGGGAAGTCTCTTGAAGCTTTCTTT.

This clonotype has more than one count but fewer than ten. V usage is TRBV7-6 and J usage is TRBJ2-1; maybe TRBD2 (6 bases). Trimming cost V 0 bases and J 6 bases, with 12 bases left between them. The CDR3 extends over 15 amino acids. The germline CDR1 and CDR2 sequences are SGHVS and FNYEAQ. This chain's CDR3 is CASSLAGRDPNEQFF. CDR3 nucleotides: TGTGCCAGCAGCTTAGCTGGGCGGGATCCCAATGAGCAGTTCTTC. The whole variable domain, filled in from reference TRBV7-6 and TRBJ2-1, reads GAGVSQSPRYKVTKRGQDVALRCDPISGHVSLYWYRQALGQGPEFLTYFNYEAQQDKSGLPNDRFSAERPEGSISTLTIQRTEQRDSAMYRCASSLAGRDPNEQFFGPGTRLTVL.

This clonotype was recorded a few times. V usage is TRBV7-2 and J usage is TRBJ1-5; 7 positions match TRBD1. The CDR3 has 14 residues. CDR1 is SGHTA and CDR2 is FQGNSA in the germline V gene. Losses at the gene ends were 5 bases for V and 6 bases for J; bases not matched to a gene: 7. This CDR3 is CASSPNRGAQPQHF. The CDR3, as DNA: TGTGCCAGCAGCCCCAACAGGGGCGCTCAGCCCCAGCATTTT.

This clonotype was found a few times. This chain connects TRBV11-2 to TRBJ1-3; 8 bases align to TRBD1. Germline assignment: CDR1 SGHAT and CDR2 FQNNGV. This CDR3 has 18 residues. J gave up 5 bases and V 5 bases, and 17 bases lay outside the gene matches. The CDR3 bases are TGTGCCAGCAGCCCGGATTCATGGGGACAGGTGGATAGAAACACCATATATTTT. Protein: CASSPDSWGQVDRNTIYF.

This clonotype was recorded a few times. The V and J genes are TRBV7-6 and TRBJ1-1; D is ambiguous. The CDR3 loop spans 12 amino acids. V was cut by 6 bases and J by 1 base, with 6 bases left in between. Germline lookup yields CDR1 SGHVS and CDR2 FNYEAQ. In DNA form, the CDR3 reads TGTGCCAGCAGTTCAGAGAACACTGAAGCTTTCTTT. It codes for CASSSENTEAFF.